The clone carrying this T cell receptor beta chain has at least ten counts. This record belongs to a study of identical twins. CDR3 length: 16 amino acids. The V gene's germline CDR1 is DFQATT and CDR2 SNEGSKA (reference sequence). V was clipped by 0 bases and J by 6 bases; unmatched bases: 8. In TCRdb, the 5' RACE reads were re-called with MiXCR into one record per CDR3 protein. The data show 500,000 to 700,000 distinct CDR3 sequences, with just over 7% seen just once and approximately 1.5% held by the top ten. These data also formed part of another study, on yellow fever vaccine responses in identical twins.

The sequenced sample was PBMCs. The sequence came from a young woman in good health. The chain combines TRBV20-1 with TRBJ2-6; TRBD1 agrees at 7 bases. CDR3 bases: TGCAGTGCTAGAGACACGCGACAGGGTGAGGCCAACGTCCTGACTTTC. Residues: CSARDTRQGEANVLTF.